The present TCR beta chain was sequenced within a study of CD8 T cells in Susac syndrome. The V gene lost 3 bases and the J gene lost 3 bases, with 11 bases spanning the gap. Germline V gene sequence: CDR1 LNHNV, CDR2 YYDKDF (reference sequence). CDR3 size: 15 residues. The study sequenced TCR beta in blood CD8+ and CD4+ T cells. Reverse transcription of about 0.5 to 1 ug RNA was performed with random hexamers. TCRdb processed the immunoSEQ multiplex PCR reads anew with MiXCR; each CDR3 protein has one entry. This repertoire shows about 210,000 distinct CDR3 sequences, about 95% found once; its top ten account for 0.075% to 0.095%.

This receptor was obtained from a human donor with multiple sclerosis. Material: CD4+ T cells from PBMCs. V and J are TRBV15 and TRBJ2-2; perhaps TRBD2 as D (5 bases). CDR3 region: CATSRGIGDTGELFF. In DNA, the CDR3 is TGTGCCACCAGCAGGGGGATCGGGGACACCGGGGAGCTGTTTTTT.